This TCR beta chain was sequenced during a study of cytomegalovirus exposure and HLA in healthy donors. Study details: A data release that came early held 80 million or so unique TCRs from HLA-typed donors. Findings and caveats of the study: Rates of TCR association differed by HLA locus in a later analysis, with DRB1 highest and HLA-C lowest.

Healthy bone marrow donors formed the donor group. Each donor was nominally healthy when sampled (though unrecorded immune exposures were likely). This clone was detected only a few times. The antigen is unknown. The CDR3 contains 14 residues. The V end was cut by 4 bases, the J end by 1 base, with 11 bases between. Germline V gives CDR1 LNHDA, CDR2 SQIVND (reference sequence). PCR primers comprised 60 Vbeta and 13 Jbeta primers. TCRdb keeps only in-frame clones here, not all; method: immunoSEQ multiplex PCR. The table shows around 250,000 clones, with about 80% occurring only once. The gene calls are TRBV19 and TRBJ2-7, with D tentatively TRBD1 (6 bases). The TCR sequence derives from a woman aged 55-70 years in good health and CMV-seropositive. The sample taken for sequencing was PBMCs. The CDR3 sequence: CASSNPGQSYEQYF. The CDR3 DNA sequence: TGTGCCAGTAGTAACCCGGGACAATCCTACGAGCAGTACTTC.